The TCR beta chain under discussion was sequenced for a study of T-cell memory formation after mild COVID-19. For the study at large: TCR clusters were mostly donor specific. Study-wide results and caveats: The study found contracting CD4+ clones mainly in CM and EM and contracting CD8+ clones in EMRA. Some SARS-CoV-2-responding clones were already detected in memory before infection.

The CDR3 sequence is 13 residues long. V dropped 9 bases and J dropped 7 bases, with 18 bases sitting between them. A few counts support this clonotype. What it binds is unknown. TCRdb reanalysed the 5' RACE reads using MiXCR and keeps one entry per CDR3 protein. In the table there are roughly 130,000 distinct CDR3 sequences, 15% to 20% of which are singletons. This clonotype was obtained from an adult woman who had mild COVID-19 (a few samples of this study predate the infection). Cell type and time point are not known. The V call is TRBV12-3 or TRBV12-4, the J call TRBJ1-2; D is perhaps TRBD1 (5 bases). The specimen was PBMCs or a T cell subset sorted from them (not recorded which). CDR3 sequence reads: CASTSNQGFGYTF. The CDR3 coding sequence is TGTGCCAGTACTTCCAACCAGGGTTTTGGCTACACCTTC.